This T cell receptor beta chain appears in the sequencing data of a study of T cells in Graves' hyperthyroidism and ophthalmopathy (dated by TCRdb to about 2019). At the level of the whole study: Peripheral blood was sampled at the time of initial diagnosis, prior to any treatment. To identify distinguishing TCR V-J signatures, a discovery cohort of around 100 patients was used, comprising some 45 with Graves' ophthalmopathy and about 59 with stable Graves' hyperthyroidism. Prospective prediction of ophthalmopathy was tested in an independent validation cohort of fewer than 20 hyperthyroidism patients and some 17 patients who later progressed to ophthalmopathy. The roughly 91 discovery patients were randomly divided into training and test sets at a 7:3 ratio. In addition, the study compared T-cell repertoires in thyroid tissue and in blood from about 6 Graves' hyperthyroidism patients. After blood sampling, hyperthyroidism patients were treated with methimazole at a starting dose of 30 mg daily, and ophthalmopathy patients were treated with high-dose intravenous methylprednisolone. The paper reports TCR Vbeta CDR3 sequencing of fewer than 150 peripheral blood samples: some 44 ophthalmopathy, fewer than 80 hyperthyroidism and around 17 progressor patients.

Counted from cysteine to phenylalanine, this CDR3 has 14 amino acids. CDR3 DNA is the only sequence kept; it has 42 bases, read in frame from the first base. CDR1 and CDR2 are drawn from the germline V gene: SGHRS, YFSETQ. V ends up 5 bases short and J 3 bases short, with an unmatched junction base count of 4. The investigation overall reported the following: A 13 V-J signature model separated ophthalmopathy from stable hyperthyroidism, with about 88% sensitivity and about 81% specificity in cross-validation and 80%/75% in testing. Most expanded thyroid clonotypes (frequency above 0.001) were also found in blood, which suggests that blood repertoires may mirror thyroid immune responses. In validation, the model predicted progression to ophthalmopathy a median of about 6 months before onset, with 65% to 71% sensitivity and nearly 75% specificity. Sample size was not statistically predetermined, and investigators were not blinded to group allocation.

Ophthalmopathy patients had moderately to severely active disease, Clinical Activity Score of at least 3, NOSPECS grade of at least 4, and duration under 3 months. Patients with uncontrolled infections, other autoimmune diseases, pregnancy or lactation were excluded. Diagnoses were established on the basis of clinical symptoms, serum thyroxine and TRAb, thyroid ultrasound, and orbital computed tomography. PBMCs were separated from under 11 ml of fresh peripheral blood using Ficoll-Paque density gradient centrifugation. Trizol reagent was used to extract total RNA, and RNA quality was then checked on an Agilent 2100 Bioanalyzer. The TCR beta CDR3 regions were amplified from RNA transcripts. For the first round of RT-PCR on the TCR CDR3, the HTBI primer set was used together with the Qiagen OneStep RT-PCR kit. A second multiplex PCR round built the libraries, followed by size selection and purification. The libraries were sequenced on an Illumina HiSeq2000 using paired-end 100 bp reads. Processing in the source paper ran as follows. SOAPnuke was used to process the raw data, with reads discarded if the reads contained adapters or uncalled bases, had a mean Phred below 15, or lacked an exact constant-primer or identifier match. High-quality paired reads were merged with COPE v1.2.5, and unique nucleotide sequences were defined as clonotypes. Clonotypes were aligned to IMGT TRBV, TRBD and TRBJ reference segments using MiTCR v1.1. The analysis included only V-J combinations with a frequency above 0.0001, which together covered 99% to 99.2% of the repertoires. The TCS score was defined as the ratio of F50 (clonal expansion) to E x V (chaos), calculated using BLOSUM62-based TCRdist between CDR3 peptides within each V-J. Welch's t-statistics and random forest reduced just over 500 V-J features to 10 to 15, which were used in a naive Bayes classifier (R e1071). The public reads were reanalyzed by TCRdb: fastp trimming at Q25, MiXCR alignment, in-frame beta chains only. Rows with a matching CDR3 protein are joined into one entry that keeps the most common DNA and genes. The V and J calls reflect TCRdb's pipeline rather than the authors' work. This sample holds around 490,000 distinct CDR3 sequences; about 20% were observed only once. The ten largest account for approximately 48% of the sample.

This clonotype occurred a few times. This receptor's antigen is unknown. Per-nucleotide qualities are absent, and no much larger clonotype sits a single base away. The sequencing sample was made of blood. The clonotype originates from a man in his forties with Graves' ophthalmopathy. The chain is made from TRBV5-1 and TRBJ1-1; 10 central nucleotides agree with TRBD1. The CDR3 sequence is CASRRQGADTEAFF. The DNA sequence is TGCGCCAGCAGAAGACAGGGGGCGGACACTGAAGCTTTCTTT. Where the CDR3 stops, the reference TRBV5-1 and TRBJ1-1 genes take over; the full variable domain is KAGVTQTPRYLIKTRGQQVTLSCSPISGHRSVSWYQQTPGQGLQFLFEYFSETQRNKGNFPGRFSGRQFSNSRSEMNVSTLELGDSALYLCASRRQGADTEAFFGQGTRLTVV.